This section outlines one T cell receptor (beta chain) sequence together with its context. The antigen remains unidentified. The sample belongs to a study of T-cell memory formation after mild COVID-19. MiXCR was run by TCRdb on the 5' RACE reads, yielding one entry per CDR3 protein. The sample yields approximately 400,000 distinct CDR3 sequences, 20% to 25% seen once. The germline gives CDR1 SGHRS, CDR2 YFSETQ. CDR3 length equals 15 residues. V trimming: 4 bases; J trimming: 3 bases; junction bases outside the gene matches: 4. Findings and limits, study-wide: Mainly in CM and EM were contracting CD4+ clones; CD8+ were in EMRA.

The V gene is TRBV5-1, the J gene TRBJ2-2; 9 bases fit TRBD1. The specimen sequenced was PBMCs or a T cell subset sorted from them (not recorded which). This receptor was taken from an adult woman who had mild COVID-19 (a few samples of this study predate the infection). Cell type and time point are not known. CDR3 DNA: TGCGCCAGCAGCCTACGGACAGGGGACACCGGGGAGCTGTTTTTT. Translating it yields CASSLRTGDTGELFF.